One and the same sample provided the 10 T cell receptor beta chains below, sequenced in a study of T cells after yellow fever vaccination. TCRdb reanalysed the 5' RACE reads using MiXCR and keeps one entry per CDR3 protein. The profile shows roughly 68,000 distinct CDR3 sequences, more than 6.5% of them singletons. The sample in question was CD8+ T cells sorted from PBMCs, obtained more than 35 days after the first yellow fever vaccination. These receptors originate from a young man who received the YFV17D yellow fever vaccine.

The chain uses TRBV20-1 and TRBJ1-3; D is possibly TRBD1 (6 bases). The CDR3 consists of 13 residues. Germline CDR1 and CDR2: DFQATT and SNEGSKA (reference sequence). V gave up 6 bases and J gave up 6 bases, with 15 bases separating them. The CDR3 DNA reads TGCAGTGCCCCGGGACACCCACTAAACACCATATATTTT. Translating gives CSAPGHPLNTIYF.

This clonotype was counted ten times or more. This chain links TRBV7-2 with TRBJ2-6, with D uncertain. This CDR3 is built from 16 residues. CDR1 and CDR2 (germline): SGHTA, FQGNSA. V lost 2 bases, J lost 0 bases, and 8 bases lay in between. CDR3 protein: CASSLSIDSGANVLTF. The CDR3 DNA reads TGTGCCAGCAGCTTAAGTATCGACTCTGGGGCCAACGTCCTGACTTTC.

This clonotype has only a few counts. The chain joins TRBV11-2 to TRBJ1-1; tentatively, D is TRBD1 (6 bases). The CDR3 extends over 13 amino acids. CDR1 is SGHAT, CDR2 FQNNGV, per germline. Deletions cut 5 bases from V and 11 bases from J, with 18 bases between. The CDR3 is CASSPPGGKAAFF. For the CDR3, the DNA is TGTGCCAGCAGCCCCCCCGGGGGCAAGGCTGCTTTCTTT.

This clonotype was observed many times. The rearrangement links TRBV9 to TRBJ2-3; 13 positions match TRBD2. Germline V gene data show CDR1 as SGDLS and CDR2 as YYNGEE. This CDR3 comprises 16 residues. Trimming cost V 2 bases and J 2 bases; bases outside gene matches: 2. CDR3 region: CASSVGTSGVTDTQYF. The CDR3 DNA is TGTGCCAGCAGCGTTGGGACTAGCGGGGTCACAGATACGCAGTATTTT. Drawing the rest from reference TRBV9 and TRBJ2-3, the complete variable domain is DSGVTQTPKHLITATGQRVTLRCSPRSGDLSVYWYQQSLDQGLQFLIQYYNGEERAKGNILERFSAQQFPDLHSELNLSSLELGDSALYFCASSVGTSGVTDTQYFGPGTRLTVL.

This clonotype was counted ten times or more. V is TRBV10-3 and J is TRBJ2-7; the match to TRBD1 covers 8 bases. The CDR3 covers 13 residues. Per the germline V gene, CDR1 is ENHRY and CDR2 is SYGVKD. Germline trimming cut 8 bases from V and 7 bases from J; bases unmatched to any gene: 10. Here the CDR3 reads CAIGGTGPSEQYF. CDR3 bases: TGTGCCATCGGGGGGACAGGCCCTTCTGAGCAGTACTTC.

This clonotype came up many times. The chain carries TRBV30 and TRBJ1-1; D remains ambiguous. Looked up from germline, CDR1 is GTSNPN and CDR2 is SVGIG (reference sequence). Trimming removed 3 bases at V and 3 bases at J, with 5 bases between. There are 11 residues in the CDR3. CDR3 residues: CAWRGYTEAFF. Written as DNA, the CDR3 is TGTGCCTGGAGGGGATACACTGAAGCTTTCTTT.

This clonotype showed up just a few times. The V gene is TRBV27, the J gene TRBJ2-7, with D tentatively TRBD2 (5 bases). Germline CDR1 MNHEY, CDR2 SMNVEV (reference sequence). This CDR3 spans 14 amino acids. Trimming left V 7 bases short and J 2 bases short, with 15 bases between. Written as DNA, the CDR3 is TGTGCCAGCACTGCGGGCAGGCCAACCTACGAGCAGTACTTC. This codes for CASTAGRPTYEQYF.

This clonotype was observed at least ten times. J is TRBJ2-5 and V is TRBV7-8, with 12 positions matching TRBD2. Germline V gives CDR1 SGHVS, CDR2 FQNEAQ. The CDR3 loop spans 16 amino acids. The junction had 10 bases not matched to a gene; V was cut back by 5 bases and J by 6 bases. The CDR3 region has the DNA TGTGCCAGCAGCCCCCGACTAGCGGGGGAGGGGAAGACCCAGTACTTC. It encodes CASSPRLAGEGKTQYF. The full variable domain, its missing parts supplied by reference TRBV7-8 and TRBJ2-5, is GAGVSQSPRYKVAKRGQDVALRCDPISGHVSLFWYQQALGQGPEFLTYFQNEAQLDKSGLPSDRFFAERPEGSVSTLKIQRTQQEDSAVYLCASSPRLAGEGKTQYFGPGTRLLVL.

Details on this clonotype: Since a much larger clone is just one base distant, this may be a read error. The chain links TRBV5-1 to TRBJ2-7; D gene ambiguous. Germline V gene lookup returns CDR1 SGHRS and CDR2 YFSETQ. CDR3 length: 13 residues. CDR3 in DNA: TGCGCCAACAGCTTGAGGTCGTCTCCCGAGCAGTACTTC. Encoded protein: CANSLRSSPEQYF.

This sequence joins TRBV7-2 and TRBJ2-7; no clear D gene. Germline V lookup: CDR1 SGHTA, CDR2 FQGNSA. V was clipped by 3 bases and J by 2 bases, with 5 bases between them. The CDR3 length is 12 residues. CDR3 DNA sequence: TGTGCCAGCAGCTTTTCGGCCTACGAGCAGTACTTC. Translating it yields CASSFSAYEQYF.